These 11 T cell receptor beta chains were all obtained from the same sample, sequenced in a study of CD8+ T cells in alopecia areata. The authors extracted RNA and reverse transcribed it into cDNA as the sequencing template. Measured with immunoSEQ multiplex PCR; TCRdb has only the in-frame clones, and not every one. The table records roughly 73,000 clones, 29% of them present only once. Treatment denoted: oral pan-JAK inhibitor, 5-10 mg twice daily. The starting material was CD8+ T cells sorted from blood, obtained at week 4, from a patient treated with tofacitinib. The receptors come from a human donor with alopecia areata.

This clone was counted a few times. In DNA form, the CDR3 reads TGTGCCTGGAGACTAGTCGGCTCCTACAATGAGCAGTTCTTC. It encodes CAWRLVGSYNEQFF. The rearrangement joins TRBV30 to TRBJ2-1, with a tentative D call TRBD2 (5 bases). Germline V gene data show CDR1 as GTSNPN and CDR2 as SVGIG (reference sequence). The CDR3 length is 14 residues. V lost 3 bases and J 0 bases, leaving 9 bases between the germline ends. Complete variable domain (other parts from reference TRBV30 and TRBJ2-1): SQTIHQWPATLVQPVGSPLSLECTVEGTSNPNLYWYRQAAGRGLQLLFYSVGIGQISSEVPQNLSASRPQDRQFILSSKKLLLSDSGFYLCAWRLVGSYNEQFFGPGTRLTVL.

J is TRBJ2-1 and V is TRBV2, with D maybe TRBD2 (5 bases). This CDR3 is built from 14 residues. The V and J ends lost 8 bases and 5 bases respectively, with 16 bases between them. Germline lookup yields CDR1 SNHLY and CDR2 FYNNEI. DNA of the CDR3: TGTGCCAGCTCTGAACGGGGATCACACAATGAGCAGTTCTTC. It encodes CASSERGSHNEQFF.

In the case of this clone: The identical CDR3 is also encoded by other nucleotide sequences in the sample. This chain links TRBV6-1 with TRBJ2-7; the match to TRBD2 covers 10 bases. Germline loops: CDR1 MNHNS, CDR2 SASEGT. The CDR3 runs to 13 residues. V gave up 8 bases and J gave up 2 bases; unmatched junction bases: 3. CDR3 sequence: CASGLAGAYEQYF. As DNA, the CDR3 is TGTGCCAGCGGTCTAGCGGGAGCCTACGAGCAGTACTTC.

The chain is built from TRBV2 and TRBJ2-7; D is unclear. The CDR3 runs to 13 residues. Trimming pared 4 bases from V and 1 base from J, leaving 8 bases between. In germline, CDR1 is SNHLY, CDR2 FYNNEI. The CDR3 DNA follows: TGTGCCAGCAGTGTGCCAGGATCCTACGAGCAGTACTTC. It is translated as CASSVPGSYEQYF.

This clone was counted a few times. The chain recombines TRBV5-1 with TRBJ2-5; 12 nucleotides line up with TRBD2. The CDR3 has 16 amino acids. In germline, CDR1 is SGHRS, CDR2 YFSETQ. V lost 0 bases to trimming and J lost 5 bases; unmatched junction nucleotides: 5. The CDR3 loop is CASSLVPSGREETQYF. As DNA, the CDR3 is TGCGCCAGCAGCTTGGTTCCTAGCGGGAGGGAGGAGACCCAGTACTTC.

The chain combines TRBV7-9 with TRBJ2-3; TRBD2 is a possible D gene (6 bases). This CDR3 spans 16 amino acids. Germline V gene lookup returns CDR1 SEHNR and CDR2 FQNEAQ (reference sequence). Trimming pared 5 bases from V and 0 bases from J, leaving 15 bases between. As DNA, the CDR3 is TGTGCCAGCAGCCCACGACTAGGTGACAGCACAGATACGCAGTATTTT. Residues: CASSPRLGDSTDTQYF.

The rearrangement links TRBV29-1 to TRBJ2-7, with D unresolved. CDR1 and CDR2 from the germline V gene are SQVTM and ANQGSEA. The CDR3 runs 11 residues. V lost 7 bases to trimming and J lost 3 bases, with 10 bases between them. This CDR3 reads CSAMQDYEQYF. The CDR3 bases are TGCAGCGCCATGCAGGACTACGAGCAGTACTTC.

There are a few counts of this clone. This chain links TRBV29-1 with TRBJ2-5; D could derive from TRBD1 or TRBD2 (5 bases each). The end of the DNA fits TRBJ2-7 better, so the J call may be wrong. Germline V lookup: CDR1 SQVTM, CDR2 ANQGSEA. The CDR3 length is 14 residues. The CDR3 protein is CSVEAPGRAYEQYF. The CDR3 DNA follows: TGCAGCGTTGAAGCGCCAGGGAGAGCTTACGAGCAGTACTTC.

In this sample, this clone turned up once. The rearrangement uses TRBV7-8 and TRBJ2-5; TRBD1 aligns across 7 bases. The CDR3 consists of 14 residues. The ends lost 5 bases at V and 2 bases at J; junction bases unmatched: 5. The germline V gene has CDR1 SGHVS and CDR2 FQNEAQ. As DNA, the CDR3 is TGTGCCAGCAGCCCCGCGACAGGGCAAGAGACCCAGTACTTC. It translates to CASSPATGQETQYF. The whole variable domain, filled in from reference TRBV7-8 and TRBJ2-5, reads GAGVSQSPRYKVAKRGQDVALRCDPISGHVSLFWYQQALGQGPEFLTYFQNEAQLDKSGLPSDRFFAERPEGSVSTLKIQRTQQEDSAVYLCASSPATGQETQYFGPGTRLLVL.

Remarks on this clone: The junction and the germline gene differ at one end; a read error may be behind it. The V and J genes are TRBV6-1 and TRBJ2-3; perhaps TRBD1 as D (5 bases). Germline V gene lookup returns CDR1 MNHNS and CDR2 SASEGT. The length of the CDR3 is 14 residues. DNA of the CDR3: TGTGCCATCAGTGAGGAGAGACAGACAGATACGCAGTATTTT. The encoded protein is CAISEERQTDTQYF.

In its sample, this clone was seen a few times. The J gene is TRBJ2-3, the V gene TRBV29-1; maybe TRBD2 (6 bases). The CDR3 is made up of 15 amino acids. V lost 1 base and J lost 1, with 12 bases in between. Germline loops: CDR1 SQVTM, CDR2 ANQGSEA. CDR3 amino acids: CSVEGAGARTDTQYF. Written as DNA, the CDR3 is TGCAGCGTTGAAGGAGCGGGCGCTCGCACAGATACGCAGTATTTT.